The 3 T cell receptor beta chains below come from one sample, sequenced in a study of identical twins. TCRdb reprocessed the 5' RACE reads via MiXCR and lists one record per CDR3 protein. Here the sample spans about 520,000 distinct CDR3 sequences, about 20% being singletons. These same data were also listed under a study on T cells expressing NK-cell markers.

Sequencing was done on a sample of CD4+ T cells sorted from blood. Source of these receptors: a woman younger than 30 in good health.

The V and J genes are TRBV5-6 and TRBJ2-3; D gene ambiguous. Germline V gene data show CDR1 as SGHDT and CDR2 as YYEEEE. V dropped 6 bases and J dropped 5 bases, with 16 bases sitting between them. The length of the CDR3 is 14 residues. CDR3 nucleotide sequence: TGTGCCAGCACCTCTGACAAAGAAGGAGATACGCAGTATTTT. It specifies CASTSDKEGDTQYF.

The chain has TRBV12-3 or TRBV12-4 and TRBJ1-2; 8 positions match TRBD1. The V and J ends lost 5 bases and 4 bases, in that order; junction bases with no gene match: 6. This CDR3 contains 14 residues. CDR3 residues: CASSQGARRYGYTF. The CDR3 DNA sequence: TGTGCCAGCAGTCAGGGGGCTAGGCGCTATGGCTACACCTTC.

Here the CDR3 DNA reads TGTGCCAGCTCACGACTGCCCACAGGGGACTACGAGCAGTACTTC. Residues: CASSRLPTGDYEQYF. This rearrangement joins TRBV18 to TRBJ2-7; 7 bases are a match to TRBD1. V shed 4 bases, J shed 3 bases, and the junction held 9 bases outside the gene matches. Germline CDR1 and CDR2: KGHSH and LQKENI. The CDR3 contains 15 residues.